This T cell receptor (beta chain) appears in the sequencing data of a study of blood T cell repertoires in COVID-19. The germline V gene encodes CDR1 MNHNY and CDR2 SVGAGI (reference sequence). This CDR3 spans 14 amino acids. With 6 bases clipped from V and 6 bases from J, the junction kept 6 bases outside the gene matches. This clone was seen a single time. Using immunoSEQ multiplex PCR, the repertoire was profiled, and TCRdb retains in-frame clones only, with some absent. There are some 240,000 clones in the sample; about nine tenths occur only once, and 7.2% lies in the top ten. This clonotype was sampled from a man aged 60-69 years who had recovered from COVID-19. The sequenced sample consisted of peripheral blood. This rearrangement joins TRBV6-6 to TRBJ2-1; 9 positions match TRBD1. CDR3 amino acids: CASSTTGGSNEQFF. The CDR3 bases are TGTGCCAGCAGCACGACAGGGGGGTCCAATGAGCAGTTCTTC.